This is a list of T cell receptor beta chains from one sample in a study of blood T cell repertoires in COVID-19. The data were produced by immunoSEQ multiplex PCR, yet TCRdb's version contains in-frame clones alone and is incomplete. The data hold some 26,000 clones, with 82% observed a single time. Sequenced input: peripheral blood. All receptors come from a man older than 75 with active or convalescent COVID-19. CDR3s include the opening cysteine and the closing phenylalanine or tryptophan. The D gene is left open where the match is weak. The size of a clone is reported for some rows only, either as once, few or many, or as a class for expanded clones.

TRBD1	TRBJ1-1	.	TRBV4-1	TGCGCCAGCAGCCAACAGGGGCAGGGGGTGAACACTGAAGCTTTCTTT	CASSQQGQGVNTEAFF
TRBD2	TRBJ2-3	.	TRBV3-1/TRBV3-2	TGTGCCAGCAGCCATACCCCGGGACTAGGAGCGACCTTT	CASSHTPGLGATF
.	TRBJ2-7	.	TRBV2	TGTGCCAGCAGGACCGGACAGAGGGAGCAGTACTTC	CASRTGQREQYF
.	TRBJ1-6	.	TRBV7-6	TGTGCCAGCAGCTTCCACAGGGATTCACCCCTCCACTTT	CASSFHRDSPLHF
.	TRBJ1-5	few	TRBV5-1	TGCGCCAGCAGCTTTGGGCATGGCAATCAGCCCCAGCATTTT	CASSFGHGNQPQHF
.	TRBJ2-1	.	TRBV11-3	TGTGCCAGCAGCTTAGAAATGGACATGGCGCAGTTCTTC	CASSLEMDMAQFF
.	TRBJ1-6	.	TRBV4-1	TGCGCCAGCAGCCAAGCATCTAGAGGGGGTTCACCCCTCCACTTT	CASSQASRGGSPLHF
TRBD2	TRBJ2-7	.	TRBV7-6	TGTGCCAGCAGCCGAACCAGGACTAGCGGGTGGTCCGACGAGCAGTACTTC	CASSRTRTSGWSDEQYF
TRBD1	TRBJ1-2	.	TRBV6-5	TGTGCCAGCAGTTCAGGGGGCTACTATGGCTACACCTTC	CASSSGGYYGYTF
.	TRBJ1-2	.	TRBV2	TGTGCCAGCAGTGAGGCAAGACAGACCGGCTACACCTTC	CASSEARQTGYTF
.	TRBJ2-3	.	TRBV7-3	TGTGCCAGCAGCTTAAGGTGGCTAGGCAACCTCACAGATACGCAGTATTTT	CASSLRWLGNLTDTQYF
.	TRBJ2-2	few	TRBV11-2	TGTGCCAGCAGCTTAGACGGGGTAGGGATCGCGAACACCGGGGAGCTGTTTTTT	CASSLDGVGIANTGELFF
.	TRBJ2-2	.	TRBV3-1/TRBV3-2	TGTGCCAGCAGCCCCCCCCAGACGAACACCGGGGAGCTGTTTTTT	CASSPPQTNTGELFF
TRBD2	TRBJ2-5	.	TRBV3-1/TRBV3-2	TGTGCCAGCAGCCCCGGGGGGAGGACCCAGTACTTC	CASSPGGRTQYF
.	TRBJ1-1	.	TRBV5-6	TGTGCCAGCAGCTTGCGGGATTCGTACCTTGAAGCTTTCTTT	CASSLRDSYLEAFF
.	TRBJ1-1	.	TRBV6-5	TGTGCCAGCAGTACAGGACATACCTCACTGGAAGCTTTCTTT	CASSTGHTSLEAFF
.	TRBJ2-3	.	TRBV5-6	TGTGTCAGCAGCTTGTTACAGCTCACAGATACGCAGTATTTT	CVSSLLQLTDTQYF
TRBD1	TRBJ2-3	once	TRBV24-1	TGTGCCACTCCCCGGGACAGGGCCACAGATACGCAGTATTTT	CATPRDRATDTQYF
TRBD1	TRBJ2-3	few	TRBV5-1	TGCGCCAGCAGCCTGGACAGGCCTTCTGAAGATACGCAGTATTTT	CASSLDRPSEDTQYF
TRBD1	TRBJ1-6	.	TRBV28	TGTGCCAGCGGTCGGACAGGGAAGCCACCCCTCCACTTT	CASGRTGKPPLHF
TRBD2	TRBJ2-7	few	TRBV7-9	TGTGCCAGCAGCTTATCAGCCGCGGGAGGCTACGAGCAGTACTTC	CASSLSAAGGYEQYF
.	TRBJ2-7	few	TRBV10-3	TGTGCCATCAGGGACACCTACGAGCAGTACTTC	CAIRDTYEQYF
TRBD1	TRBJ2-1	once	TRBV6-5	TGTGCCAGCAGTTATGACAGGGGGCGACATCACAATGAGCAGTTCTTC	CASSYDRGRHHNEQFF
TRBD1	TRBJ2-1	.	TRBV19	TGTGCCAGTAGTTACCCGACAGGGGGTACGTGGAAGCAGTTCTTC	CASSYPTGGTWKQFF
.	TRBJ1-6	.	TRBV10-2	TGCGCCAGCAGTGAGAGCCCTAATTCACCCCTCCACTTT	CASSESPNSPLHF
TRBD2	TRBJ2-1	.	TRBV7-2	TGTGCCAGCAGCTTGGGGGGGGAGCAGTTCTTC	CASSLGGEQFF
.	TRBJ2-3	.	TRBV5-1	TGCGCCAGCAGCGAAGACAAACCAGATACGCAGTATTTT	CASSEDKPDTQYF
TRBD1	TRBJ1-3	.	TRBV4-1	TGCGCCAGCAGCCGGGTACAGGGGGCTGGAAACACCATATATTTT	CASSRVQGAGNTIYF
TRBD1	TRBJ2-7	few	TRBV10-3	TGTGCCATCAGTGAATGGGACAGGGGGACCAACGAGCAGTACTTC	CAISEWDRGTNEQYF
.	TRBJ1-1	.	TRBV5-1	TGCGCCAGCAGCCGCGGGACTCTAAACACTGAAGCTTTCTTT	CASSRGTLNTEAFF
.	TRBJ1-1	few	TRBV5-1	TGCGCCAGCAGCTTGGAACAGGGCTTGAACACTGAAGCTTTCTTT	CASSLEQGLNTEAFF
.	TRBJ2-7	.	TRBV7-6	TGTGCCAGCAGCTTACAGCGGTCCTACGAGCAGTACTTC	CASSLQRSYEQYF
.	TRBJ2-1	.	TRBV5-1	TGCGCCAGCAGCTGGGGTAGCGGAAGCTCCTACAATGAGCAGTTCTTC	CASSWGSGSSYNEQFF
.	TRBJ1-3	.	TRBV3-1/TRBV3-2	TGTGCCAGCAGCCAAGGAGGCTATGGAAACACCATATATTTT	CASSQGGYGNTIYF
TRBD1	TRBJ2-6	.	TRBV7-9	TGTGCCAGCAGCCCGAGGGACAGGGGGCGATTCTCTGGGGCCAACGTCCTGACTTTC	CASSPRDRGRFSGANVLTF
.	TRBJ2-7	.	TRBV12-3/TRBV12-4	TGTGCCAGCGGAGTCTACTACGAGCAGTACTTC	CASGVYYEQYF
TRBD2	TRBJ2-1	once	TRBV7-9	TGTGCCAGCAGCTTCACTAGCGGGAGCATGGGTGAGCAGTTCTTC	CASSFTSGSMGEQFF
.	TRBJ2-7	.	TRBV21-1	TGTGCCAGCAGCAAAGCAGGTCAGCCAGGATCCTACGAGCAGTACTTC	CASSKAGQPGSYEQYF
.	TRBJ1-6	.	TRBV3-1/TRBV3-2	TGTGCCAGCAGCCAGGGCGACTCACCCCTCCACTTT	CASSQGDSPLHF
TRBD2	TRBJ2-5	.	TRBV7-6	TGTGCCAGCAGCTTAGGACTAGCGCAAGAGACCCAGTACTTC	CASSLGLAQETQYF
TRBD1	TRBJ1-4	.	TRBV28	TGTGCCAGCAGTTCCCCACAGGGGGCGGGAAATGAAAAACTGTTTTTT	CASSSPQGAGNEKLFF
.	TRBJ1-5	.	TRBV28	TGTGCCAGCAGGCCTCAGTGGGGCAGGGCTGACCAGCCCCAGCATTTT	CASRPQWGRADQPQHF
TRBD1	TRBJ2-1	once	TRBV19	TGTGCCAGTAGTACCGGGCAGGGGGACACCAATGAGCAGTTCTTC	CASSTGQGDTNEQFF
TRBD1	TRBJ1-6	.	TRBV5-5	TGTGCCAGCAGCCCAGGACTGTCCGGGACAGGGTCTTCACCCCTCCACTTT	CASSPGLSGTGSSPLHF
.	TRBJ2-3	.	TRBV25-1	TGTGCCAGCAGTGGAGGGATTGATACGCAGTATTTT	CASSGGIDTQYF
TRBD1	TRBJ2-7	few	TRBV11-2	TGTGCCAGCAGCCCAGGACAGGGATTATACGAGCAGTACTTC	CASSPGQGLYEQYF
TRBD2	TRBJ2-1	.	TRBV18	TGTGCCAGCTCTCCCCGGACTAGCGGGCCCTACAATGAGCAGTTCTTC	CASSPRTSGPYNEQFF
.	TRBJ1-1	.	TRBV11-1	TGTGCCAGCAGCTTATTACAGAGTAGGGGCACTGAAGCTTTCTTT	CASSLLQSRGTEAFF
.	TRBJ1-1	.	TRBV7-9	TGTGCCAGCAGCCTCAGGGGATCCCCTGAAGCTTTCTTT	CASSLRGSPEAFF
.	TRBJ1-6	once	TRBV15	TGTGCCACCAGCAGAGAGACCTCAGGGTCACCCCTCCACTTT	CATSRETSGSPLHF
.	TRBJ1-1	.	TRBV6-5	TGTGCCAGCACTTCCGGGAACACTGAAGCTTTCTTT	CASTSGNTEAFF
.	TRBJ2-5	.	TRBV6-2/TRBV6-3	TGTGCCAGCAGCCTCGATGCCGTCGGGAATACCCAAGAGACCCAGTACTTC	CASSLDAVGNTQETQYF